This T cell receptor beta chain was captured by sequencing in a study of T cell repertoires in cytomegalovirus infection. Background on the study: CMV infection and matching HLA type were both indicated by public TCR beta signatures.

Germline lookup yields CDR1 SGHTA and CDR2 FQGTGA. CDR3 length: 23 amino acids. The V and J ends lost 3 bases and 3 bases, in that order; junction bases with no gene match: 20. Regarding this clonotype: Antigen unknown.

TCRdb itself ran the reads through MiXCR, one entry per CDR3 protein. The profile covers about 890,000 distinct CDR3 sequences, with roughly 30% appearing a single time and roughly 12% taken by the ten largest. The material sequenced was cultured CD8+ T cells from PBMCs, taken from culture after CMV antigen stimulation. This receptor was identified in a human donor in good health (CMV status not recorded). Some clones in this sample may be carry-over from other donors' samples. The V call is TRBV7-3, the J call TRBJ2-2, with TRBD2 matching over 15 bases. CDR3 nucleotides: TGTGCCAGCAGCTTTTTGGCCCCGAGGGGCGGACTAGCGGGGGGGCGGGACACCGGGGAGCTGTTTTTT. Translation gives CASSFLAPRGGLAGGRDTGELFF.